The clone carrying this TCR beta chain appeared once. CDR1 and CDR2 (germline): SGHDN, FVKESK. The junction had 18 bases not matched to a gene; V was cut back by 0 bases and J by 8 bases. The CDR3 spans 19 residues. The data originate from a study of shared T cell receptors in the human thymus. TCRdb keeps only in-frame clones here, not all; method: immunoSEQ multiplex PCR. Among approximately 730,000 clones, 80% to 90% were seen once, and the ten largest hold about 0.0098%. These records were also assigned to another study, of human thymus T cells. Per that study: Having corrective surgery for congenital heart defects, healthy Finnish infants were the ones who donated. Thymus tissue was removed during corrective cardiac surgery. Among unrelated individuals, related research reported thymic repertoires that overlapped highly.

Sequencing used thymocytes. The clonotype originates from a girl in the first two years of life with a congenital heart defect. The chain recombines TRBV14 with TRBJ2-3; 9 nucleotides match TRBD1. CDR3 nucleotides: TGTGCCAGCAGCCAAGAAGAGGGGGGCCGGACAGGGGCGGTGGGTACGCAGTATTTT. Encoded protein: CASSQEEGGRTGAVGTQYF. Looking up the rest from reference TRBV14 and TRBJ2-3 gives the full variable domain: EAGVTQFPSHSVIEKGQTVTLRCDPISGHDNLYWYRRVMGKEIKFLLHFVKESKQDESGMPNNRFLAERTGGTYSTLKVQPAELEDSGVYFCASSQEEGGRTGAVGTQYFGPGTRLTVL.